The 2 T cell receptor beta chains below were found in one sample sequenced in a study of T cells in localized non-small cell lung cancer (dated by TCRdb to 2020 to 2021). The library came from the immunoSEQ multiplex PCR assay. The clones in this table, taken by TCRdb from immuneACCESS, are in-frame only. Not every clone is retained; where verified, under half of the shortfall comes from an unresolved V gene, and the cause of the rest is unknown. Recorded for this sample are around 34,000 clones; 90% to 95% of them occurred a single time. Roughly 7.9% of the sample is in the top ten clones. Sequencing used peripheral blood, obtained before any cancer treatment. All receptors come from a female donor older than 55 with stage I lung adenocarcinoma.

The genes are TRBV18 and TRBJ2-2; D gene uncertain. The CDR3 is 15 residues long. The germline V gene has CDR1 KGHSH and CDR2 LQKENI. Trimming shortened V by 0 bases and J by 5 bases, and 10 bases separated the two germline ends. Here the CDR3 DNA reads TGTGCCAGCTCACCACCGATGGGTCCGACCGGGGAGCTGTTTTTT. Encoded protein: CASSPPMGPTGELFF.

The chain couples TRBV2 to TRBJ2-1; TRBD2 agrees at 7 bases. CDR1 is SNHLY and CDR2 is FYNNEI in the germline V gene. V trimming: 7 bases; J trimming: 10 bases; junction bases outside the gene matches: 4. The CDR3 runs to 11 residues. In DNA, the CDR3 is TGTGCCAGCAACCCGCGGGGGGAGCAGTTCTTC. It is translated as CASNPRGEQFF.